Shown below are 6 T cell receptor beta chains from a single sample sequenced in a study of TIL therapy for anti-PD-1-resistant metastatic lung cancer. This was the immunoSEQ v3 assay. Only in-frame clones appear in the TCRdb table, and some are missing; sequencing was by immunoSEQ multiplex PCR. This table has some 52,000 clones, around three quarters appearing once. Indicated time point: pre-treatment sample, taken before nivolumab and TIL therapy. The sample here was blood, taken at baseline. Receptors originate from a woman aged 30 to 85 with non-small cell lung cancer.

The chain links TRBV5-1 to TRBJ2-7; TRBD2 matches 7 bases. J gave up 5 bases and V 2 bases, and 10 bases lay outside the gene matches. This CDR3 has 15 residues. The V gene's germline CDR1 is SGHRS and CDR2 YFSETQ. In DNA, the CDR3 is TGCGCCAGCAGCTTAGCGGGACTGGGAAGGGACGAGCAGTACTTC. Translated, it gives CASSLAGLGRDEQYF.

J is TRBJ2-1 and V is TRBV9; unclear D gene. The germline V gene has CDR1 SGDLS and CDR2 YYNGEE. Trimming took 3 bases from V and 5 from J, leaving 15 bases between them. This CDR3 region has 15 residues. The CDR3 coding sequence is TGTGCCAGCAGCGGGGGAAGAAGTAAGCACAATGAGCAGTTCTTC. Its protein product is CASSGGRSKHNEQFF.

V is TRBV29-1 and J is TRBJ2-3, with 8 bases lining up with TRBD2. Germline V gene data show CDR1 as SQVTM and CDR2 as ANQGSEA. V trimming: 5 bases; J trimming: 1 base; junction bases outside the gene matches: 2. There are 13 residues in the CDR3. CDR3 bases: TGCAGCGTTAGAGCGGGGGGCACAGATACGCAGTATTTT. Translation gives CSVRAGGTDTQYF.

This clone was seen only a few times. This rearrangement joins TRBV27 to TRBJ2-6, with 9 positions matching TRBD1. CDR3 size: 17 residues. The junction had 5 bases not matched to a gene; V was cut back by 5 bases and J by 0 bases. CDR1 MNHEY and CDR2 SMNVEV come from the germline V gene (reference sequence). The CDR3 nucleotides read TGTGCCAGCAGTCCCCAGACAGGGGGCTCTGGGGCCAACGTCCTGACTTTC. This gives the protein CASSPQTGGSGANVLTF.

This CDR3 is CASSKEGRVLTYEQYF. The DNA of the CDR3 is TGTGCCAGCAGCAAAGAGGGACGGGTGCTAACCTACGAGCAGTACTTC. The chain couples TRBV21-1 to TRBJ2-7. TRBV21-1 is a pseudogene locus. This CDR3 region has 16 residues.

The rearrangement uses TRBV15 and TRBJ1-3, with 7 positions matching TRBD1. The CDR3 loop spans 17 amino acids. The V and J ends lost 5 bases and 0 bases, in that order; junction bases with no gene match: 10. Germline V gene sequence: CDR1 LNHNV, CDR2 YYDKDF (reference sequence). The CDR3 here is CATSGSPDRLSGNTIYF. The DNA of the CDR3 is TGTGCCACCAGCGGCTCCCCGGACAGGCTCTCTGGAAACACCATATATTTT. Based on the CDR3 plus reference TRBV15 and TRBJ1-3, the full variable domain is DAMVIQNPRYQVTQFGKPVTLSCSQTLNHNVMYWYQQKSSQAPKLLFHYYDKDFNNEADTPDNFQSRRPNTSFCFLDIRSPGLGDTAMYLCATSGSPDRLSGNTIYFGEGSWLTVV.